Listed below are T cell receptor beta chains from one sample, sequenced in a study of T-cell memory formation after mild COVID-19. TCRdb analysed the 5' RACE reads with MiXCR anew, one entry per CDR3 protein. The sample lists about 450,000 distinct CDR3 sequences; 20% to 30% were seen once. Sequences were obtained from PBMCs or a T cell subset sorted from them (not recorded which). Receptors were obtained from an adult woman who had mild COVID-19 (a few samples of this study predate the infection). Cell type and time point are not known. The CDR3 runs from the conserved cysteine through the conserved F or W. The D gene is left open where the match is weak. Size is omitted from some rows. Given values are once, few, many or a class for expanded clones.

12,few,TRBJ2-7,TRBV25-1,TRBD2,CASGGGLDEQYF,TGTGCCAGCGGCGGGGGATTGGACGAGCAGTACTTC
15,few,TRBJ2-7,TRBV7-2,TRBD2,CASRTRLAAHYEQYF,TGTGCCAGCAGGACTCGACTAGCAGCCCACTACGAGCAGTACTTC
14,-,TRBJ1-2,TRBV12-3/TRBV12-4,TRBD1,CASSSWTGVDGYTF,TGTGCCAGCAGTTCATGGACAGGGGTGGATGGCTACACCTTC
15,few,TRBJ2-3,TRBV7-2,-,CASSFGLGSTDTQYF,TGTGCCAGCAGCTTCGGGTTGGGTAGCACAGATACGCAGTATTTT
15,-,TRBJ2-7,TRBV18,TRBD2,CASSPREAVYYEQYF,TGTGCCAGCTCACCTCGGGAGGCGGTCTACTACGAGCAGTACTTC
16,-,TRBJ2-3,TRBV11-2,TRBD2,CASSLEGGLGTDTQYF,TGTGCCAGCAGCTTAGAGGGAGGGTTGGGAACAGATACGCAGTATTTT
15,-,TRBJ1-3,TRBV21-1,-,CASSTHLGSGNTIYF,TGTGCCAGCAGCACCCATCTCGGCTCTGGAAACACCATATATTTT
16,-,TRBJ1-4,TRBV7-9,TRBD1,CASSFVRDSPNEKLFF,TGTGCCAGCAGCTTTGTACGGGACAGCCCTAATGAAAAACTGTTTTTT
15,few,TRBJ1-1,TRBV7-9,-,CASSLARVGNTEAFF,TGTGCCAGCAGCTTAGCGAGAGTCGGGAACACTGAAGCTTTCTTT
15,few,TRBJ1-1,TRBV12-3/TRBV12-4,TRBD1,CASSSYRGMNTEAFF,TGTGCCAGCAGTTCATACAGGGGGATGAACACTGAAGCTTTCTTT
13,-,TRBJ2-5,TRBV29-1,-,CSVLRTLQETQYF,TGCAGCGTATTAAGGACCCTTCAAGAGACCCAGTACTTC
21,few,TRBJ2-7,TRBV7-2,TRBD2,CASSLAGIPGLAVPRGYEQYF,TGTGCCAGCAGCTTAGCGGGGATACCGGGACTAGCGGTCCCCAGGGGTTACGAGCAGTACTTC
12,-,TRBJ2-5,TRBV7-9,-,CASRGIQETQYF,TGTGCCTCTCGGGGTATCCAAGAGACCCAGTACTTC
15,-,TRBJ2-7,TRBV27,TRBD2,CASSSVAGGPYEQYF,TGTGCCAGCAGTTCTGTAGCGGGAGGGCCTTACGAGCAGTACTTC
13,-,TRBJ2-5,TRBV27,-,CASSRLARETQYF,TGTGCCAGCAGCCGGCTAGCTCGAGAGACCCAGTACTTC
9,many,TRBJ1-1,TRBV20-1,-,CSANAEAFF,TGCAGTGCTAACGCTGAAGCTTTCTTT
13,-,TRBJ2-7,TRBV2,-,CASNRALIYEQYF,TGTGCCAGCAATCGGGCCCTGATCTACGAGCAGTACTTC
13,-,TRBJ1-2,TRBV14,-,CASSQQVGYGYTF,TGTGCCAGCAGCCAACAGGTCGGCTATGGCTACACCTTC
12,few,TRBJ1-4,TRBV12-3/TRBV12-4,-,CASSLSEEKLFF,TGTGCCAGCAGTTTAAGTGAAGAAAAACTGTTTTTT
12,-,TRBJ2-7,TRBV20-1,-,CSARVGAYEQYF,TGCAGTGCTAGAGTAGGGGCCTACGAGCAGTACTTC
15,few,TRBJ1-1,TRBV10-3,-,CAIRPPGRGDAEAFF,TGTGCCATCAGGCCCCCGGGACGGGGAGACGCGGAAGCTTTCTTT
14,-,TRBJ2-1,TRBV7-9,TRBD2,CASSGGGAYNEQFF,TGTGCCAGCAGCGGCGGGGGGGCCTACAATGAGCAGTTCTTC
13,-,TRBJ2-1,TRBV2,-,CASSGRDYNEQFF,TGTGCCAGCAGCGGGAGAGACTACAATGAGCAGTTCTTC
15,few,TRBJ1-1,TRBV7-9,TRBD1,CASSSRQGGRTEAFF,TGTGCCAGCAGCTCCCGACAGGGGGGGAGAACTGAAGCTTTCTTT
15,many,TRBJ2-1,TRBV20-1,TRBD2,CSAGVGTRASYEQFF,TGCAGTGCGGGGGTGGGGACTAGAGCTTCGTATGAGCAGTTCTTC
15,many,TRBJ1-1,TRBV4-1,-,CASSPRGTGNTEAFF,TGCGCCAGCAGCCCAAGGGGTACTGGGAACACTGAAGCTTTCTTT
13,-,TRBJ2-5,TRBV20-1,TRBD2,CSARGLAPGTQYF,TGCAGTGCTAGGGGACTAGCGCCGGGGACCCAGTACTTC
15,few,TRBJ2-1,TRBV6-4,TRBD1,CASSDSGTVYNEQFF,TGTGCCAGCAGTGACTCGGGGACAGTGTACAATGAGCAGTTCTTC
14,-,TRBJ1-1,TRBV20-1,TRBD1,CSATGQGARTEAFF,TGCAGTGCGACAGGACAGGGGGCGAGGACTGAAGCTTTCTTT
15,-,TRBJ1-1,TRBV6-5,-,CASSYGVRLGTEAFF,TGTGCCAGCAGTTACGGCGTGCGTTTGGGCACTGAAGCTTTCTTT
14,-,TRBJ2-7,TRBV14,-,CASSQFRGTWEQYF,TGTGCCAGCAGCCAATTCCGGGGGACCTGGGAGCAGTACTTC
15,-,TRBJ2-5,TRBV28,TRBD2,CASSFVSGVQETQYF,TGTGCCAGCAGTTTTGTTAGCGGGGTCCAAGAGACCCAGTACTTC
12,-,TRBJ2-5,TRBV20-1,-,CSVGGNQETQYF,TGCAGTGTAGGGGGAAACCAAGAGACCCAGTACTTC
14,-,TRBJ1-2,TRBV20-1,-,CSARDEGANYGYTF,TGCAGTGCTAGAGATGAGGGCGCTAACTATGGCTACACCTTC
12,-,TRBJ1-1,TRBV19,-,CATTTGSPEAFF,TGTGCCACTACCACGGGGTCCCCTGAAGCTTTCTTT
17,few,TRBJ2-3,TRBV7-9,-,CASSSLRGKVSTDTQYF,TGTGCCAGCAGCTCCCTTAGGGGTAAGGTGAGCACAGATACGCAGTATTTT
13,-,TRBJ2-7,TRBV20-1,-,CSAQSGLNYEQYF,TGCAGTGCTCAGAGCGGGCTCAACTACGAGCAGTACTTC
14,-,TRBJ2-7,TRBV24-1,-,CATSDPGGAYEQYF,TGTGCCACCAGTGATCCCGGCGGTGCCTACGAGCAGTACTTC
14,-,TRBJ2-5,TRBV5-1,-,CASSLRSGVETQYF,TGCGCCAGCAGCTTGAGGTCGGGGGTGGAGACCCAGTACTTC
12,few,TRBJ1-1,TRBV20-1,-,CSAAHLNTEAFF,TGCAGTGCTGCACACCTGAACACTGAAGCTTTCTTT
16,-,TRBJ2-5,TRBV27,TRBD2,CASRRTSGSWGETQYF,TGTGCCAGCCGAAGGACTAGCGGGAGCTGGGGAGAGACCCAGTACTTC
10,-,TRBJ1-1,TRBV20-1,-,CRAADLEAFF,TGCAGGGCTGCGGACCTAGAAGCTTTCTTT
14,few,TRBJ1-2,TRBV6-5,TRBD1,CASRFRDRRYGYTF,TGTGCCAGCAGGTTCCGGGACAGGCGCTATGGCTACACCTTC
14,few,TRBJ1-1,TRBV29-1,-,CSAEDLDWGTEAFF,TGCAGCGCAGAGGATTTGGATTGGGGCACTGAAGCTTTCTTT
16,few,TRBJ2-5,TRBV7-9,-,CASSLPETGYEETQYF,TGTGCCAGCAGCTTACCTGAAACAGGATATGAAGAGACCCAGTACTTC
13,-,TRBJ2-7,TRBV4-2,-,CASSQEVIDEQYF,TGTGCCAGCAGCCAAGAAGTGATCGACGAGCAGTACTTC
18,few,TRBJ2-7,TRBV5-1,TRBD1,CASSRLGTGQGASYEQYF,TGCGCCAGCAGTCGATTGGGAACGGGACAGGGGGCCTCCTACGAGCAGTACTTC
13,-,TRBJ2-7,TRBV6-5,TRBD1,CASSYGTGQGKYF,TGTGCCAGCAGTTACGGGACAGGACAGGGGAAGTACTTC
14,few,TRBJ1-6,TRBV9,-,CASSVNQGNSPLHF,TGTGCCAGCAGCGTTAACCAGGGCAATTCACCCCTCCACTTT
13,-,TRBJ2-2,TRBV20-1,TRBD2,CSALAGWDGELFF,TGCAGTGCCCTAGCGGGATGGGACGGGGAGCTGTTTTTT
13,-,TRBJ1-6,TRBV29-1,-,CSAKSDNNSPLHF,TGCAGCGCAAAGTCGGACAATAATTCACCCCTCCACTTT
16,few,TRBJ2-7,TRBV7-8,-,CASSLAKQGGTYEQYF,TGTGCCAGCAGCTTAGCCAAGCAGGGTGGGACCTACGAGCAGTACTTC
15,few,TRBJ2-1,TRBV4-3,-,CASSQDLDFPNEQFF,TGCGCCAGCAGCCAAGATCTGGACTTCCCCAATGAGCAGTTCTTC
15,-,TRBJ1-1,TRBV27,-,CASSLRGAMMPEAFF,TGTGCCAGCAGTTTGAGGGGAGCTATGATGCCTGAAGCTTTCTTT
14,few,TRBJ2-5,TRBV7-2,-,CASNQGLRGETQYF,TGTGCCAGCAACCAGGGGTTGAGGGGGGAGACCCAGTACTTC
14,few,TRBJ2-1,TRBV2,-,CANSDRSSYNEQFF,TGTGCCAACAGTGACAGGAGCTCCTACAATGAGCAGTTCTTC
15,many,TRBJ2-7,TRBV2,-,CASSYRGRSSYEQYF,TGTGCCAGCAGTTATCGGGGTCGAAGCTCCTACGAGCAGTACTTC
16,many,TRBJ2-2,TRBV9,-,CASSVVGGMSAGELFF,TGTGCCAGCAGCGTAGTTGGGGGGATGTCGGCCGGGGAGCTGTTTTTT
14,-,TRBJ2-7,TRBV27,TRBD2,CASGLAGDFYEQYF,TGTGCCAGCGGATTAGCGGGAGACTTCTACGAGCAGTACTTC